Listed here are 8 T cell receptor beta chains from one sample, sequenced in a study of cytomegalovirus exposure and HLA in healthy donors. PCR employed 60 Vbeta and 13 Jbeta primers. Method: immunoSEQ multiplex PCR; TCRdb's copy keeps in-frame clones and lacks some. The profile shows hundreds of thousands of clones, approximately 88% of them singletons. The sample comprised PBMCs. These receptors all stem from a boy younger than 10 in good health and CMV-seronegative.

This rearrangement joins TRBV7-8 to TRBJ2-3; 7 bases map to TRBD2. V gave up 5 bases and J gave up 4 bases; unmatched junction bases: 12. CDR3 length: 16 amino acids. The germline gives CDR1 SGHVS, CDR2 FQNEAQ. Here the CDR3 reads CASSGRWRGRADTQYF. The CDR3 DNA reads TGTGCCAGCAGCGGAAGATGGCGGGGGAGGGCAGATACGCAGTATTTT. Full variable domain (remainder filled in from reference TRBV7-8 and TRBJ2-3): GAGVSQSPRYKVAKRGQDVALRCDPISGHVSLFWYQQALGQGPEFLTYFQNEAQLDKSGLPSDRFFAERPEGSVSTLKIQRTQQEDSAVYLCASSGRWRGRADTQYFGPGTRLTVL.

V gene TRBV19 combines with J gene TRBJ1-6, with D perhaps TRBD1 (5 bases). Germline values: CDR1 LNHDA, CDR2 SQIVND (reference sequence). The CDR3 totals 17 residues. Trimming pared 1 base from V and 5 bases from J, leaving 15 bases between. For the CDR3, the DNA is TGTGCCAGTAGTATAGTTCTAGGCAGGGAGGATAATTCACCCCTCCACTTT. Its protein is CASSIVLGREDNSPLHF.

This clone appeared a few times. V usage is TRBV4-1 and J usage is TRBJ1-5; 10 bases are a match to TRBD1. J lost 6 bases, V lost 2 bases, and 4 bases had no gene match. This CDR3 is 15 amino acids long. CDR1 and CDR2 from the germline V gene are MGHRA and YSYEKL. CDR3 nucleotides: TGCGCCAGCAGCCAACGGACAGGGGGACTTCAGCCCCAGCATTTT. Translating it yields CASSQRTGGLQPQHF.

DNA of the CDR3: TGTGGGTATGACAGGAGGAACACTGAAGCTTTCTTT. Protein product: CGYDRRNTEAFF. This rearrangement joins TRBV30 to TRBJ1-1, with D tentatively TRBD1 (6 bases). The CDR3 is 12 amino acids. Germline loops: CDR1 GTSNPN, CDR2 SVGIG (reference sequence).

The rearrangement uses TRBV14 and TRBJ2-2; TRBD2 is a possible D gene (6 bases). CDR3 length: 11 amino acids. Germline CDR1 and CDR2: SGHDN and FVKESK. V lost 1 base to trimming and J lost 13 bases, with 7 bases between them. The CDR3 DNA is TGTGCCAGCAGCCAAGGGGACTGGCTGTTTTTT. The encoded protein is CASSQGDWLFF.

The J gene is TRBJ2-5, the V gene TRBV9, with 7 positions matching TRBD1. Per germline, CDR1 SGDLS and CDR2 YYNGEE. This CDR3 contains 15 residues. J was trimmed by 1 base and V by 2 bases; bases with no gene match: 5. In DNA form, the CDR3 reads TGTGCCAGCAGCGTGAGGGGGCGGCTCCAAGAGACCCAGTACTTC. Its protein product is CASSVRGRLQETQYF.

This clone has only one observation. The chain links TRBV21-1 to TRBJ1-1. TRBV21-1 is noted as a pseudogene. The CDR3 runs to 15 residues. CDR3 amino acids: CASSKDEGPNTEAFF. Written as DNA, the CDR3 is TGTGCCAGCAGCAAAGATGAGGGCCCGAACACTGAAGCTTTCTTT.

This chain uses TRBV9 with TRBJ1-2; the D is unclear. Germline V lookup: CDR1 SGDLS, CDR2 YYNGEE. Trimming stripped 3 bases from V and 2 bases from J, with 8 bases between. The CDR3 extends over 13 amino acids. The CDR3 region is CASSAVRNYGYTF. The CDR3, as DNA: TGTGCCAGCAGCGCCGTGAGAAACTATGGCTACACCTTC.